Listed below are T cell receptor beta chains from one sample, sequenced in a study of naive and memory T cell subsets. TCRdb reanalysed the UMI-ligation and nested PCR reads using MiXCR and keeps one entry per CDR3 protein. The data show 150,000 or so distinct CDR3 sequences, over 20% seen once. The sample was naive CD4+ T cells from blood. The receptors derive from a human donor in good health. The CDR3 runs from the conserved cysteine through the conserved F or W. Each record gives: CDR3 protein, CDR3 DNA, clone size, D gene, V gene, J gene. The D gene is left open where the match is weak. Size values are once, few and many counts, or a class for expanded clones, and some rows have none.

CASRRQGPPMNTEAFF,TGTGCCAGTAGAAGACAGGGACCCCCCATGAACACTGAAGCTTTCTTT,few,TRBD1,TRBV19,TRBJ1-1
CSVGTEHNQPQHF,TGCAGCGTGGGGACAGAACACAATCAGCCCCAGCATTTT,few,TRBD1,TRBV29-1,TRBJ1-5
CSALGGGRETQYF,TGCAGCGCCCTTGGAGGGGGAAGGGAGACCCAGTACTTC,NA,NA,TRBV29-1,TRBJ2-5
CASGRHEGEFF,TGTGCCAGCGGGAGGCATGAAGGTGAATTCTTC,NA,NA,TRBV6-2/TRBV6-3,TRBJ2-1
CASSEYGRDRGYNEQFF,TGTGCCAGCAGTGAATACGGGCGGGACAGGGGATACAATGAGCAGTTCTTC,many,TRBD1,TRBV25-1,TRBJ2-1
CASARGPVDTQYF,TGTGCCAGCGCGAGGGGGCCGGTAGATACGCAGTATTTT,NA,TRBD1,TRBV7-9,TRBJ2-3
CASRDGGQGAGEQFF,TGTGCCAGTAGAGATGGCGGACAGGGGGCTGGTGAGCAGTTCTTC,many,TRBD1,TRBV19,TRBJ2-1
CASSGPTEAFF,TGTGCCAGCAGTGGGCCAACTGAAGCTTTCTTT,few,NA,TRBV25-1,TRBJ1-1
CAIRRSLGTDTQYF,TGTGCCATCAGGAGGTCCCTAGGCACAGATACGCAGTATTTT,NA,NA,TRBV10-3,TRBJ2-3
CASSRGGGTEAFF,TGTGCCAGCAGCCGAGGAGGTGGGACTGAAGCTTTCTTT,few,NA,TRBV7-6,TRBJ1-1
CASSLFSGSYNEQFF,TGTGCCAGCAGTTTATTTAGTGGCTCCTACAATGAGCAGTTCTTC,many,NA,TRBV12-3/TRBV12-4,TRBJ2-1
CSAKFDNEQFF,TGCAGTGCTAAATTCGACAATGAGCAGTTCTTC,few,NA,TRBV20-1,TRBJ2-1
CASRPTGLSSYNEQFF,TGTGCCAGCAGACCGACGGGCTTGAGCTCCTACAATGAGCAGTTCTTC,few,NA,TRBV12-3/TRBV12-4,TRBJ2-1
CASDEETGSVYGYTF,TGTGCCAGCGATGAGGAGACAGGGAGCGTCTACGGCTACACCTTC,NA,TRBD1,TRBV2,TRBJ1-2
CASSFGKNTEAFF,TGTGCCAGCAGCTTCGGTAAGAACACTGAAGCTTTCTTT,many,NA,TRBV7-6,TRBJ1-1
CASSFSMGTGNGYTF,TGCGCCAGCAGCTTCTCAATGGGGACAGGGAATGGCTACACCTTC,NA,TRBD1,TRBV5-1,TRBJ1-2
CASSEGRGNVNTQYF,TGTGCCAGCAGTGAGGGGCGGGGGAACGTAAATACGCAGTATTTT,few,TRBD2,TRBV6-1,TRBJ2-3
CASSQEGGPRSGNTIYF,TGCGCCAGCAGCCAAGAAGGGGGACCCCGCTCTGGAAACACCATATATTTT,NA,NA,TRBV4-1,TRBJ1-3
CASSLFGRDRETDTQYF,TGTGCCAGCAGCTTGTTTGGTCGGGACAGGGAAACAGATACGCAGTATTTT,many,TRBD1,TRBV5-6,TRBJ2-3
CASSVGDGGTTYEQYF,TGTGCCAGCAGCGTAGGGGACGGCGGGACCACCTACGAGCAGTACTTC,many,NA,TRBV9,TRBJ2-7
CASRRLAGGYNEQFF,TGTGCCAGCAGACGCCTAGCGGGAGGGTACAATGAGCAGTTCTTC,few,TRBD2,TRBV6-5,TRBJ2-1
CASSLDWGRGYSPLHF,TGTGCCAGCAGTTTAGATTGGGGCAGGGGGTATTCACCCCTCCACTTT,NA,TRBD1,TRBV27,TRBJ1-6
CASSLAVASEQYF,TGCGCCAGCAGCTTGGCCGTGGCCTCCGAGCAGTACTTC,NA,NA,TRBV5-1,TRBJ2-7
CSLRDRGRGNEQFF,TGCAGTCTAAGGGACAGGGGGCGAGGCAATGAGCAGTTCTTC,few,TRBD1,TRBV29-1,TRBJ2-1
CASMRGSYNEQFF,TGTGCCAGCATGAGGGGCTCCTACAATGAGCAGTTCTTC,NA,NA,TRBV6-1,TRBJ2-1
CSANRRVPDEQYF,TGCAGTGCCAACCGCAGGGTACCCGACGAGCAGTACTTC,few,NA,TRBV20-1,TRBJ2-7
CASSPQDRGSYEQYF,TGTGCCAGCAGTCCGCAGGACAGGGGGAGTTACGAGCAGTACTTC,NA,TRBD1,TRBV28,TRBJ2-7
CASSLSRIEQYF,TGTGCCAGCAGCTTGTCGAGGATCGAGCAGTACTTC,NA,NA,TRBV5-8,TRBJ2-7
CASSLAGTGYSEQFF,TGCGCCAGCAGCTTGGCGGGGACAGGTTATAGTGAGCAGTTCTTC,NA,TRBD1,TRBV5-1,TRBJ2-1
CASSRDGLGATF,TGTGCCAGCAGTCGGGACGGCCTGGGAGCCACCTTC,few,NA,TRBV6-2/TRBV6-3,TRBJ1-2
CASRLQGNSPLHF,TGCGCCAGCAGATTACAGGGGAATTCACCCCTCCACTTT,NA,TRBD1,TRBV4-1,TRBJ1-6
CASSPIRRVAAFF,TGTGCCAGCTCCCCCATCCGGAGGGTTGCGGCTTTCTTT,few,NA,TRBV6-1,TRBJ1-1
CATSREGPGTPGEDTQYF,TGTGCCACCAGCCGAGAGGGTCCAGGGACCCCCGGAGAAGATACGCAGTATTTT,many,NA,TRBV15,TRBJ2-3
CSATLAGVADTQYF,TGCAGTGCCACTCTAGCGGGAGTTGCAGATACGCAGTATTTT,NA,TRBD2,TRBV20-1,TRBJ2-3
CASRLQGGSYNEQFF,TGCGCCAGCAGACTGCAGGGCGGGAGCTACAATGAGCAGTTCTTC,few,TRBD2,TRBV5-1,TRBJ2-1
CASSPTSGRTTGEQFF,TGTGCCAGCAGCCCTACGAGCGGGAGGACTACAGGTGAGCAGTTCTTC,once,TRBD2,TRBV7-2,TRBJ2-1
CASNRDRVIDEQFF,TGTGCCAGCAACCGGGACAGGGTGATCGATGAGCAGTTCTTC,NA,TRBD1,TRBV28,TRBJ2-1
CASSYLGGRGQETQYF,TGTGCCAGCAGTTACCTTGGCGGGAGGGGCCAAGAGACCCAGTACTTC,many,TRBD2,TRBV6-5,TRBJ2-5
CASSEGRAGVSYEQYF,TGCGCCAGCAGTGAGGGGAGGGCGGGAGTGTCCTACGAGCAGTACTTC,many,TRBD2,TRBV10-2,TRBJ2-7
CAPPPGNEQFF,TGTGCCCCACCGCCCGGGAATGAGCAGTTCTTC,NA,NA,TRBV7-2,TRBJ2-1